This TCR beta chain was recorded in a study of OX40 agonist ivuxolimab in advanced cancers. For the study at large: The patients got ivuxolimab, which is an agonistic anti-OX40 (CD134) antibody. Partial responses were observed in three patients, of whom one had hepatocellular carcinoma and two had cutaneous melanoma. Study observations and caveats: At 0.1 to 3.0 mg/kg, CD4+ and CD8+ blood T cells expanded clonally by week 6. Those patients achieving a partial response at 0.1-3.0 mg/kg showed among the lowest clonal expansion.

A note on this clone: Its antigen is unidentified.

Produced via immunoSEQ multiplex PCR; TCRdb's table is partial and in-frame only. The table records 76,000 or so clones, over 75% of them present only once. This CDR3 is 16 amino acids long. The germline V and J ends were trimmed by 4 bases and 0 bases, with 12 bases remaining between them. CDR1 and CDR2 from the germline V gene are LGHNA and YNFKEQ. The chain carries TRBV4-2 and TRBJ1-4; D is unresolved. The receptor's source is an adult with an advanced solid tumor such as melanoma, head and neck, liver or kidney cancer. This material consisted of CD4+ or CD8+ T cells sorted from blood, taken in a trial of the OX40 agonist ivuxolimab. Here the CDR3 DNA reads TGTGCCAGCAGCCCCGCCCTCAGTGCAACTAATGAAAAACTGTTTTTT. It yields the protein CASSPALSATNEKLFF.